The TCR beta chain described here comes from a study of cytomegalovirus exposure and HLA in healthy donors. Turning to the study itself: Both the 95 to 150 validation repertoires and the 500 to 700 first-cohort repertoires used the same platform, as reported by a later analysis. Study-wide points: The study recorded 150 to 200 TCR beta chains that were cytomegalovirus-associated.

Germline trimming cut 4 bases from V and 4 bases from J; bases unmatched to any gene: 1. The V gene's germline CDR1 is MNHEY and CDR2 SMNVEV (reference sequence). The CDR3 runs 13 residues. Here immunoSEQ multiplex PCR was the method, and the copy in TCRdb shows in-frame clones only, minus some. The sample includes 110,000 or so clones, approximately 88% of them seen just once. As regards this clone: Antigen specificity is unknown.

The sequenced sample consisted of PBMCs. V and J are TRBV27 and TRBJ1-1; TRBD1 agrees at 9 bases. The sequence came from a young man in good health and CMV-seronegative. The chain's CDR3 is CASSSQGATEAFF. In DNA form, the CDR3 reads TGTGCCAGCAGTTCACAGGGGGCCACTGAAGCTTTCTTT.